The entry below gives a single T cell receptor (beta chain) sequence along with its context. Its antigen remains unidentified. Assay used: immunoSEQ multiplex PCR; TCRdb lists only in-frame clones, some missing. Of 85,000 to 130,000 clones listed, around nine tenths were seen once; the top ten hold roughly 3.3%. The length of the CDR3 is 15 residues. Looked up from germline, CDR1 is SGHNT and CDR2 is YYREEE (reference sequence). The V gene end was trimmed by 4 bases and the J gene end by 2 bases; junction bases not matched to a gene: 6. These data belong to a study of T cell responses to AZD1222 COVID-19 vaccine. Study-level results: A mostly white British donor set with more females was recruited, and clonal diversity was possibly underestimated.

V usage is TRBV5-4 and J usage is TRBJ1-2; TRBD1 matches at 9 bases. The starting material was peripheral blood, obtained 28 days after the second dose of the MenACWY control vaccine. The sequence derives from an adult who received the MenACWY meningococcal vaccine as a control. CDR3 DNA: TGTGCCAGCAGCAGTGCCGGGACAGGGAACTATGGCTACACCTTC. This sequence encodes CASSSAGTGNYGYTF.